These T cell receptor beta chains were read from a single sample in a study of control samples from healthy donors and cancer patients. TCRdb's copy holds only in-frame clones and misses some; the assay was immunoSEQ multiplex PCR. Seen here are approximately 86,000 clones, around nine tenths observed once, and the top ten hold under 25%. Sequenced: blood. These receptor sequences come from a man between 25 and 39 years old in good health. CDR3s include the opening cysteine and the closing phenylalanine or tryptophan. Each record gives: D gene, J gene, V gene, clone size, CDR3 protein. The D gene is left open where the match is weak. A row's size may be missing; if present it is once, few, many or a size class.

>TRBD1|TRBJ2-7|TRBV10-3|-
CAIQTGGKDEQYF
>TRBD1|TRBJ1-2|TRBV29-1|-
CSVGTDRGPSGYTF
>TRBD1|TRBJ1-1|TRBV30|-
CAWDRGWYTEAFF
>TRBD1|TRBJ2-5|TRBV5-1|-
CASSTGQGGETQYF
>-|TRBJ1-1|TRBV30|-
CAWVHWTANTEAFF
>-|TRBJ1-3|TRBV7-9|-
CASTRGGGPGNTIYF
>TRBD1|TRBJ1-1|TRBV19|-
CARIHSSTGELREAFF
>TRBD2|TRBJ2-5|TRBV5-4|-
CASSRRTSGETQYF
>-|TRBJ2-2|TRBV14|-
CASSPWDTGELFF
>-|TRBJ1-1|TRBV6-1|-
CASSESGGTEAFF
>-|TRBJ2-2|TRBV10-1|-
CASSDRGNTGELFF
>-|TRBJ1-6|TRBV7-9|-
CASSLGQTSNSPLHF
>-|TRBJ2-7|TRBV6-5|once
CASSAGVDSYEQYF
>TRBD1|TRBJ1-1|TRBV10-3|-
CAIGGTGGETEAFF
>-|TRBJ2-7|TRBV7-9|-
CASLSGYEQYF
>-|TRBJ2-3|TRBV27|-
CASSSKKGIRTDTQYF
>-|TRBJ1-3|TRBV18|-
CASSPQGYSVGNTIYF
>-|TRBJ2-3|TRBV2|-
CASRDGNTDTQYF
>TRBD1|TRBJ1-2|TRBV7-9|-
CASSLDRGQGSYGYTF
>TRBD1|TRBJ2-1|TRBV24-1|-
CATSETGTGGYNEQFF
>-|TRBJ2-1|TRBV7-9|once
CASSLPDYNEQFF
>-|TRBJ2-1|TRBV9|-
CASSVGPGTDSSYNEQFF
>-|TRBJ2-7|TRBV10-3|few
CAISRGGDYSYEQYF
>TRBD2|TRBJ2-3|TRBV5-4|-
CASSLEWSGGHTQYF
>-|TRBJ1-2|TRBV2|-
CASSEESGTSSYGYTF
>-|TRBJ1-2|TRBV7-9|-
CASSSKDGVGGYTF
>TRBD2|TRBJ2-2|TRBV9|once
CASSVVLAGDTGELFF
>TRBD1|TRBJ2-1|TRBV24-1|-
CATEKGTGGYNEQFF
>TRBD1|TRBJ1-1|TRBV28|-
CASSVAGGGTEAFF
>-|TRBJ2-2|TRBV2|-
CASSEALGGGELFF
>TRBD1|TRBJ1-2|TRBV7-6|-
CASSPNRGGVASPSYGYTF
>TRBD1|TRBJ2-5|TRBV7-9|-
CASSLTQGQETQYF
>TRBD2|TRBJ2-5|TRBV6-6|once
CASSYGSGGETQYF
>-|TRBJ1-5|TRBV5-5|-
CASSLWGQPQHF
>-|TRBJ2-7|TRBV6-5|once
CASSRSVEGSYEQYF
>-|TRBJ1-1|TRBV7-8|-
CASSFVRGANTEAFF
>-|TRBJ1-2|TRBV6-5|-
CASSSLALANYGYTF
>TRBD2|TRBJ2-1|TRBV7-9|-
CASSLVVLAGGTYNEQFF
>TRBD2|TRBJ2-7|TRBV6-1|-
CASSVTSGGLPHSYEQYF
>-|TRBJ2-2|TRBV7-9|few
CASSLEEGSNTGELFF
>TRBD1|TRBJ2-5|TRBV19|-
CASKGQGNQETQYF